The entry that follows covers one TCR beta chain sequence. This sample's RNA came from whole unsorted tissue. The data originate from a study of tumor and adjacent non-tumor tissue in lung cancer. Three rounds of nested PCR, following a modified ARM-PCR protocol, produced the TCRbeta library. One entry per CDR3 protein results from TCRdb running MiXCR on the multiplex PCR reads. The sample lists about 79,000 distinct CDR3 sequences; around 70% were seen once. Germline values: CDR1 SNHLY, CDR2 FYNNEI. V lost 4 bases and J lost 4, with 11 bases in between. The CDR3 sequence is 15 residues long. The sequencing input was lung tumor tissue. The genes are TRBV2 and TRBJ2-6; D unclear. The receptor's source is a woman between 40 and 55 years old with non-small cell lung cancer. The CDR3, as DNA: TGTGCCAGCAGTGTCGGTCGAACCGGGGCCAACGTCCTGACTTTC. This codes for CASSVGRTGANVLTF.